This is a list of T cell receptor beta chains from one sample in a study of CD8+ T cells in alopecia areata. The assay was immunoSEQ multiplex PCR, and TCRdb's table has in-frame clones only and misses some. The sample consists of about 190,000 clones, roughly three fifths of them appearing once. Sequencing used CD4+ T cells sorted from blood, obtained at week 4, from a patient treated with tofacitinib. These receptors all come from a human donor with alopecia areata. The CDR3 runs from the conserved cysteine through the conserved F or W. The order of the fields is V gene, J gene, CDR3 protein.

TRBV30	TRBJ1-2	CAWSRDHNYGYTF
TRBV7-2	TRBJ2-1	CASSVYSSSYNEQFF
TRBV5-1	TRBJ2-7	CASSLEGFGYEQYF
TRBV10-3	TRBJ2-6	CAISETRTGGKVTGANVLTF
TRBV4-3	TRBJ2-6	CASSPRRTGNGANVLTF
TRBV29-1	TRBJ2-7	CSASGTQTYEQYF
TRBV7-9	TRBJ2-1	CASSRGYVQFF
TRBV9	TRBJ2-5	CASSRGDRGLQETQYF
TRBV11-2	TRBJ2-5	CASSQQRLQETQYF
TRBV2	TRBJ2-7	CASNDDGDEQYF
TRBV29-1	TRBJ1-3	CSGGASGNTIYF
TRBV14	TRBJ2-1	CASSWMGQGEQFF
TRBV19	TRBJ1-1	CASSERGTYTEAFF
TRBV30	TRBJ1-1	CAWSVGGSAAAFF
TRBV29-1	TRBJ1-5	CSVGTGRNQPQHF
TRBV30	TRBJ2-1	CAWSVGAGAYEQFF
TRBV5-1	TRBJ1-1	CASSLTGLNTEAFF
TRBV5-5	TRBJ1-1	CASSLGRRGAFF
TRBV11-2	TRBJ2-1	CASSAPGLAGGSYNEQFF
TRBV29-1	TRBJ1-1	CSVELGRESAFF
TRBV25-1	TRBJ2-7	CASSERGSEQYF
TRBV11-2	TRBJ2-7	CASSSRTSGSKSYEQYF
TRBV6-6	TRBJ2-2	CASSTSVAGELFF
TRBV18	TRBJ1-4	CASPLGDSREKLFF
TRBV29-1	TRBJ2-1	CSVDVRLFSYNEQFF
TRBV7-2	TRBJ2-1	CASSFRGLAVGAQFF
TRBV7-2	TRBJ1-2	CASSSTAPGRPYGYTF
TRBV28	TRBJ2-6	CASSRGGGANVLTF
TRBV29-1	TRBJ1-2	CSVTQDNANYGYTF
TRBV7-9	TRBJ1-1	CASSLAGGLNTEAFF
TRBV15	TRBJ1-5	CATSRGKTGAQPQHF
TRBV29-1	TRBJ2-2	CSVEDRGELFF
TRBV5-1	TRBJ2-2	CASSLLTKTGELFF
TRBV6-6	TRBJ2-2	CASRALESHTGELFF
TRBV19	TRBJ2-7	CASSISGTKSSYEQYF
TRBV27	TRBJ2-2	CASSLYASGATGELFF
TRBV19	TRBJ1-1	CASSKWQNTEAFF
TRBV5-1	TRBJ2-1	CASSPGSRDYQFF
TRBV11-2	TRBJ2-4	CASKAGEGVIAKNIQYF
TRBV5-1	TRBJ2-2	CASQRDGTGELFF
TRBV29-1	TRBJ1-1	CSVATGRAEAFF
TRBV29-1	TRBJ2-2	CSVSQGATGELFF
TRBV5-4	TRBJ1-4	CASSSGARGEKLFF
TRBV29-1	TRBJ2-5	CSAPQARRETQYF
TRBV5-6	TRBJ2-7	CASSKGLAGFEQYF
TRBV30	TRBJ2-3	CAWSGSGKKDTQYF
TRBV4-1	TRBJ2-7	CASSRDSSYEQYF
TRBV9	TRBJ2-7	CASSVGGTGEQYF